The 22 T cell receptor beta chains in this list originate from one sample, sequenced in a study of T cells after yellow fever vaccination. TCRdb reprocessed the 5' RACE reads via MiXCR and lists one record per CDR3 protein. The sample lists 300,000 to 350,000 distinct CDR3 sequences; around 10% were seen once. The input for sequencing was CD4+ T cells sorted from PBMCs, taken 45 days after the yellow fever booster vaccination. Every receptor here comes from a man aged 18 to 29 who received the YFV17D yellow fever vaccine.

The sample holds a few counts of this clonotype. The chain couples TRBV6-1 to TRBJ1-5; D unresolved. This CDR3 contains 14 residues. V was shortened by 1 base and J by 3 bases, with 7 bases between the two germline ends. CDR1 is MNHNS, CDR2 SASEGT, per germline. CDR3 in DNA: TGTGCCAGCAGTGAAGTGGACCCCAATCAGCCCCAGCATTTT. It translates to CASSEVDPNQPQHF.

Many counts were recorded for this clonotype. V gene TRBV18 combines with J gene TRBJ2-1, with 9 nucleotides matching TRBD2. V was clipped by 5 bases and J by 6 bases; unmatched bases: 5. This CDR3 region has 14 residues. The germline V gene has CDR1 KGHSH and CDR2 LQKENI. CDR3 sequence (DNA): TGTGCCAGCTCAGGCGGGGGGGCAACCAATGAGCAGTTCTTC. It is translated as CASSGGGATNEQFF. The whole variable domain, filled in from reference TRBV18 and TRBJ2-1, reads NAGVMQNPRHLVRRRGQEARLRCSPMKGHSHVYWYRQLPEEGLKFMVYLQKENIIDESGMPKERFSAEFPKEGPSILRIQQVVRGDSAAYFCASSGGGATNEQFFGPGTRLTVL.

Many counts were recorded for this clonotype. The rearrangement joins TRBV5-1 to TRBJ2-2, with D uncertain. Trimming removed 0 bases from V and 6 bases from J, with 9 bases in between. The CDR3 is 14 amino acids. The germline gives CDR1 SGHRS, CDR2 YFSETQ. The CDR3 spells CASSLVYGAGELFF. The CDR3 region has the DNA TGCGCCAGCAGCTTGGTGTATGGGGCCGGGGAGCTGTTTTTT.

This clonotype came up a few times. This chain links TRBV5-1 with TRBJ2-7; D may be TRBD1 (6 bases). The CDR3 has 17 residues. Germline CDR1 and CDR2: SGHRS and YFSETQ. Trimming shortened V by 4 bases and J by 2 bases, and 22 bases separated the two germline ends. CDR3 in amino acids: CASSRKRDRTETYEQYF. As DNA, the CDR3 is TGCGCCAGCAGCCGGAAAAGAGACAGGACAGAAACCTACGAGCAGTACTTC.

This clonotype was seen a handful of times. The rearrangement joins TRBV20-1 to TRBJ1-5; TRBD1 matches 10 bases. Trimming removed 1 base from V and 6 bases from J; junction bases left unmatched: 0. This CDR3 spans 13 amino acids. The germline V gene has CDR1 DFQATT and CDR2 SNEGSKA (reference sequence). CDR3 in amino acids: CSARGTGGQPQHF. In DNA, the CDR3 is TGCAGTGCTAGAGGGACAGGGGGTCAGCCCCAGCATTTT.

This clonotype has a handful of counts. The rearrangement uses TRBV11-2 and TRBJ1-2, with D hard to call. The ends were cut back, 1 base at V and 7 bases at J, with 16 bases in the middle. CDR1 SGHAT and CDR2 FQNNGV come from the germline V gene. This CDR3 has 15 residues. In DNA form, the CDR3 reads TGTGCCAGCAGCTTAGTCCCTACGGGAGGTAGTGGCTACACCTTC. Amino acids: CASSLVPTGGSGYTF.

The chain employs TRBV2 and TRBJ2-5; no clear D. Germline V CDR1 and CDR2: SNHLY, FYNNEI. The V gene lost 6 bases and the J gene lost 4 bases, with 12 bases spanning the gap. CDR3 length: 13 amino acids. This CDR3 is CASRYTAGETQYF. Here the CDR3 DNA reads TGTGCCAGCAGATACACGGCTGGAGAGACCCAGTACTTC.

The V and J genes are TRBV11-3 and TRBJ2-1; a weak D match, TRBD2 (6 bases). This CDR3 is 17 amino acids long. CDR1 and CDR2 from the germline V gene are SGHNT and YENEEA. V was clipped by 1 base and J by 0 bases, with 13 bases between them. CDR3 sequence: CASSLGVVEGSYNEQFF. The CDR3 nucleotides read TGTGCCAGCAGCTTAGGTGTGGTGGAGGGCTCCTACAATGAGCAGTTCTTC. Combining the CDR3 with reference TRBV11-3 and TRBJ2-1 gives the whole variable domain EAGVVQSPRYKIIEKKQPVAFWCNPISGHNTLYWYLQNLGQGPELLIRYENEEAVDDSQLPKDRFSAERLKGVDSTLKIQPAELGDSAVYLCASSLGVVEGSYNEQFFGPGTRLTVL.

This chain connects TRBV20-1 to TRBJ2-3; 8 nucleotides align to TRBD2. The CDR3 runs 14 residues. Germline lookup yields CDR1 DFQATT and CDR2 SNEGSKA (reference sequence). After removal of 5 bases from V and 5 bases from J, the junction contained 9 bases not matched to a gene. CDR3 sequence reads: CSAFASGFIDTQYF. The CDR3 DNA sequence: TGCAGTGCTTTTGCTAGCGGGTTTATAGATACGCAGTATTTT.

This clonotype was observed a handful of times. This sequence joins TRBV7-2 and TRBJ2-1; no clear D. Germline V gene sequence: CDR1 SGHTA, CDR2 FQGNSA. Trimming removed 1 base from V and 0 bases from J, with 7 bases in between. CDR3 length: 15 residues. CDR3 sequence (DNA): TGTGCCAGCAGCTTAGACGCGAGCTCCTACAATGAGCAGTTCTTC. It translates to CASSLDASSYNEQFF.

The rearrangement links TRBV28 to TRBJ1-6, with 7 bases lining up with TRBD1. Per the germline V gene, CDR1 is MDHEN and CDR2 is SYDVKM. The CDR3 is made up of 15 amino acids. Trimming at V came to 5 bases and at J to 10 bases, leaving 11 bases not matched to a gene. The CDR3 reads CASSIGQAPDSPLHF. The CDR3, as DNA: TGTGCCAGCAGTATAGGACAGGCCCCGGACTCACCCCTCCACTTT. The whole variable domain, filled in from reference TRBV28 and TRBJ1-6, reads DVKVTQSSRYLVKRTGEKVFLECVQDMDHENMFWYRQDPGLGLRLIYFSYDVKMKEKGDIPEGYSVSREKKERFSLILESASTNQTSMYLCASSIGQAPDSPLHFGNGTRLTVT.

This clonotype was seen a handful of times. The CDR3 coding sequence is TGTGCCAGCAGCTTTTGGAGCGGGCCCTACAATGAGCAGTTCTTC. Its translation: CASSFWSGPYNEQFF. The V call is TRBV7-9, the J call TRBJ2-1, with D possibly matching TRBD2 (6 bases). The V gene lost 3 bases and the J gene lost 2 bases, with 11 bases spanning the gap. Looked up from germline, CDR1 is SEHNR and CDR2 is FQNEAQ (reference sequence). The CDR3 spans 15 residues.

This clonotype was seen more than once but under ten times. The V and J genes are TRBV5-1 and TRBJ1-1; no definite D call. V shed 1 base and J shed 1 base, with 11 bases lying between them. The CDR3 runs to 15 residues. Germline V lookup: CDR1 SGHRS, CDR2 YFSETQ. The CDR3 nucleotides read TGCGCCAGCAGCTTGCTCATGGCAGCGAACACTGAAGCTTTCTTT. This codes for CASSLLMAANTEAFF. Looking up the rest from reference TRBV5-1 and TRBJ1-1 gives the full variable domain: KAGVTQTPRYLIKTRGQQVTLSCSPISGHRSVSWYQQTPGQGLQFLFEYFSETQRNKGNFPGRFSGRQFSNSRSEMNVSTLELGDSALYLCASSLLMAANTEAFFGQGTRLTVV.

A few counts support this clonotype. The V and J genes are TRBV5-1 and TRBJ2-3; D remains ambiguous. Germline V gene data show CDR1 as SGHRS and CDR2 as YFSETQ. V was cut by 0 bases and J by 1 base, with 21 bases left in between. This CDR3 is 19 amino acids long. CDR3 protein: CASSLGLIPIHLGTDTQYF. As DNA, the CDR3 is TGCGCCAGCAGCTTGGGACTGATCCCCATACATTTGGGCACAGATACGCAGTATTTT.

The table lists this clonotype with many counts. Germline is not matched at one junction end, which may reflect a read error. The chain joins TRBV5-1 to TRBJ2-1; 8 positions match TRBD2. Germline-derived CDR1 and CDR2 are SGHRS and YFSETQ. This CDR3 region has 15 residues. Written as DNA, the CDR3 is TGTGCCAGCAGCTTAGGGACTAGCTCCTACAATGAGCAGTTCTTC. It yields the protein CASSLGTSSYNEQFF.

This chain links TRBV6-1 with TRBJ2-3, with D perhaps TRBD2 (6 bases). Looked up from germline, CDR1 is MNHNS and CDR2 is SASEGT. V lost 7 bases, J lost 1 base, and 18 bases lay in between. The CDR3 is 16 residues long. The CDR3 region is CASNRRAGWGTDTQYF. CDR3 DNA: TGTGCCAGCAATCGACGGGCGGGATGGGGCACAGATACGCAGTATTTT.

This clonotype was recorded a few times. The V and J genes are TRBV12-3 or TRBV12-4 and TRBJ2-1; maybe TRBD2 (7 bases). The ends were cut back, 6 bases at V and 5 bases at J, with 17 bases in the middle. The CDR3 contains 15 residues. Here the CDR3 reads CASSPRGGGNNEQFF. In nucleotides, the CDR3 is TGTGCCAGCAGCCCGCGAGGGGGAGGGAACAATGAGCAGTTCTTC.

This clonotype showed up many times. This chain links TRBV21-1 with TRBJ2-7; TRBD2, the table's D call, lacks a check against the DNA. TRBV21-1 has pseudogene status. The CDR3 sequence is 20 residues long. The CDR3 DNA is TGTGCCAGCAGCAAAGGGGACCCGGGACTAGCGGGGGGGAGCTCCTACGAGCAGTACGTC. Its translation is CASSKGDPGLAGGSSYEQYV.

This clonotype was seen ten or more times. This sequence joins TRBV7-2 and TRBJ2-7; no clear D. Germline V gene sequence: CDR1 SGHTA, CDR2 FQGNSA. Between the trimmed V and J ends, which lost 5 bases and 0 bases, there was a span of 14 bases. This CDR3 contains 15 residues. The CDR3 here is CASSLIASSSYEQYV. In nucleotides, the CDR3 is TGTGCCAGCAGCCTCATAGCTTCGAGCTCCTACGAGCAGTACGTC.

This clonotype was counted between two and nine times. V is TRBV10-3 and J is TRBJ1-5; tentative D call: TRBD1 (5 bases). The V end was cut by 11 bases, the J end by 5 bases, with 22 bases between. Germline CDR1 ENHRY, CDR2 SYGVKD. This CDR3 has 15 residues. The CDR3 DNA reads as TGTGCCGTCCAGGCTGGGCAGGGTGTAGATCAGCCCCAGCATTTT. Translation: CAVQAGQGVDQPQHF.

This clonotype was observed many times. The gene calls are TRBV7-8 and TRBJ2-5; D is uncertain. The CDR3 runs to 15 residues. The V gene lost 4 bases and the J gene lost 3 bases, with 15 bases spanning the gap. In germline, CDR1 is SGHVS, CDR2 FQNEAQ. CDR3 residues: CASSSPRRSEETQYF. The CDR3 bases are TGTGCCAGCAGCTCTCCAAGGAGATCGGAAGAGACCCAGTACTTC.

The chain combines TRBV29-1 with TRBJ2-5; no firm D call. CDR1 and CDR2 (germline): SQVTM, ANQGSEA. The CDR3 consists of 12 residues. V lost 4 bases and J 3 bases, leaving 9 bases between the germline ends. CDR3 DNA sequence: TGCAGCGTTGGATTGGTTAAAGAGACCCAGTACTTC. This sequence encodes CSVGLVKETQYF. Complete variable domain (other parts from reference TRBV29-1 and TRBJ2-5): SAVISQKPSRDICQRGTSLTIQCQVDSQVTMMFWYRQQPGQSLTLIATANQGSEATYESGFVIDKFPISRPNLTFSTLTVSNMSPEDSSIYLCSVGLVKETQYFGPGTRLLVL.